These T cell receptor beta chains were read from a single sample in a study of cytomegalovirus exposure and HLA in healthy donors. The method was immunoSEQ multiplex PCR; TCRdb's version includes in-frame clones alone and lacks a portion of them. The sample carries 150,000 to 200,000 clones, under 80% recorded once. The specimen sequenced was PBMCs. The receptor source for this set is a female donor in good health and CMV-seronegative. CDR3s include the opening cysteine and the closing phenylalanine or tryptophan. The D gene is left open where the match is weak. Clone size is stated in some rows and not others, as once, few, many or a class when expanded.

d_gene	abundance	j_gene	v_gene	CDR3aa	CDR3nt
TRBD2	-	TRBJ2-1	TRBV10-3	CAHRGSGEERYNEQFF	TGTGCCCATCGGGGAAGCGGGGAAGAGAGGTACAATGAGCAGTTCTTC
-	-	TRBJ2-5	TRBV30	CAWSASQETQYF	TGTGCCTGGAGTGCGTCCCAAGAGACCCAGTACTTC
-	once	TRBJ1-1	TRBV5-8	CASSLGGWQGPGTEAFF	TGTGCCAGCAGCTTGGGGGGCTGGCAGGGGCCGGGCACTGAAGCTTTCTTT
TRBD2	-	TRBJ2-2	TRBV6-1	CASSELAGGPGELFF	TGTGCCAGCAGTGAACTAGCGGGAGGGCCCGGGGAGCTGTTTTTT
-	-	TRBJ1-1	TRBV5-1	CASSLLGGGNTEAFF	TGCGCCAGCAGCTTGTTGGGGGGAGGGAACACTGAAGCTTTCTTT
TRBD2	-	TRBJ2-2	TRBV5-1	CASSLELAGVAGELFF	TGCGCCAGCAGCTTGGAGCTAGCGGGAGTAGCCGGGGAGCTGTTTTTT
-	few	TRBJ1-6	TRBV10-3	CATYGGAYNSPLHF	TGTGCCACCTACGGGGGGGCCTATAATTCACCCCTCCACTTT
-	-	TRBJ1-2	TRBV30	CACPQGQGGYGYTF	TGTGCCTGCCCTCAAGGGCAGGGCGGCTATGGCTACACCTTC
-	-	TRBJ1-1	TRBV5-4	CASSPMYRNTEAFF	TGTGCCAGCAGCCCCATGTACAGGAACACTGAAGCTTTCTTT
TRBD2	-	TRBJ2-5	TRBV5-6	CASSLSSGAQETQYF	TGTGCCAGCAGCTTATCTAGCGGGGCACAAGAGACCCAGTACTTC
-	once	TRBJ1-4	TRBV30	CASAGPGGFGGKLFF	TGTGCCTCAGCCGGACCCGGGGGTTTTGGAGGAAAACTGTTTTTT
-	-	TRBJ1-5	TRBV4-1	CASSRDSLSNQPQHF	TGCGCCAGCAGCCGTGATTCACTTAGCAATCAGCCCCAGCATTTT
-	-	TRBJ2-2	TRBV19	CASSIGSRGTGELFF	TGTGCCAGTAGTATAGGTAGCCGGGGGACCGGGGAGCTGTTTTTT
TRBD1	few	TRBJ2-7	TRBV6-5	CASSYGTASYEQYF	TGTGCCAGCAGTTACGGGACAGCCTCCTACGAGCAGTACTTC
TRBD1	-	TRBJ2-7	TRBV7-9	CASRPDRATYEQYF	TGTGCCAGCAGGCCCGACAGGGCAACCTACGAGCAGTACTTC
-	-	TRBJ2-2	TRBV6-5	CASSYWQVNTGELFF	TGTGCCAGCAGTTACTGGCAGGTGAACACCGGGGAGCTGTTTTTT
TRBD2	-	TRBJ2-7	TRBV4-1	CASSQGEGLAGRAYEQYF	TGCGCCAGCAGCCAAGGCGAAGGACTAGCGGGAAGGGCCTACGAGCAGTACTTC
TRBD1	-	TRBJ2-7	TRBV7-2	CASSLSRDRVNEQYF	TGTGCCAGCAGCTTAAGCCGGGACAGGGTGAACGAGCAGTACTTC
-	-	TRBJ2-2	TRBV7-3	CASSLLPGGPGELFF	TGTGCCAGCAGCTTATTGCCCGGGGGGCCCGGGGAGCTGTTTTTT
-	-	TRBJ1-2	TRBV6-1	CASSEPSRTAAFSSNYGYTF	TGTGCCAGCAGTGAACCGTCCCGGACAGCGGCCTTCTCCTCTAACTATGGCTACACCTTC
-	few	TRBJ1-1	TRBV4-1	CASSQIDGFEAFF	TGCGCCAGCAGCCAGATCGACGGGTTTGAAGCTTTCTTT
TRBD1	few	TRBJ1-4	TRBV6-6	CASTSWTGINEKLFF	TGTGCCAGCACATCTTGGACAGGAATTAATGAAAAACTGTTTTTT